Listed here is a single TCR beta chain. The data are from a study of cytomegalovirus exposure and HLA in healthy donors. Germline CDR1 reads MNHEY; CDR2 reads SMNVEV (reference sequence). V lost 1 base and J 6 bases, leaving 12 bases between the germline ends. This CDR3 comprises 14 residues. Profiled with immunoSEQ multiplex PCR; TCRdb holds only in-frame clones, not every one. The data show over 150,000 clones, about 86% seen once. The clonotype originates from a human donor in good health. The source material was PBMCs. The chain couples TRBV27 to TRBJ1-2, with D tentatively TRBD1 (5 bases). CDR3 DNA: TGTGCCAGCAGTTTATTACGGGGGTATGATGGCTACACCTTC. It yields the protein CASSLLRGYDGYTF.